This T cell receptor (beta chain) derives from a study of shared clonotypes between healthy human individuals. Using immunoSEQ multiplex PCR, the repertoire was profiled, and TCRdb retains in-frame clones only, with some absent. The repertoire holds approximately 700,000 clones, with less than 80% as singletons. The CDR3 has 16 amino acids. J was trimmed by 2 bases and V by 2 bases; bases with no gene match: 8. The V gene's germline CDR1 is SGHDT and CDR2 YYEEEE. This TCR was recovered from a woman in her twenties or thirties in good health. Sequencing was performed on memory CD4+ T cells sorted from blood. As for subset: CD45RA-negative fraction. The V and J genes are TRBV5-6 and TRBJ1-2; 8 bases fit TRBD1. The CDR3 region is CASSFKGTGINYGYTF. The CDR3 DNA sequence: TGTGCCAGCAGCTTTAAGGGGACAGGAATAAACTATGGCTACACCTTC.